This T cell receptor beta chain was profiled in a study of human T cells and chemical hapten exposure. About the study: Variation in per-sample TCR yields came mainly from small pooled library volume differences.

Time point reported: pre-sensitization, week 0. Treatment specified: therapeutic diphenylcyclopropenone sensitization with weekly scalp DPC. Each donor was an alopecia patient between 18 and 70 years of age who qualified for DPC. J was trimmed by 4 bases and V by 5 bases; bases with no gene match: 9. CDR1 MDHEN and CDR2 SYDVKM come from the germline V gene. CDR3 size: 15 residues. From the RACE reads, TCRdb called clonotypes with MiXCR, one entry per CDR3 protein. The table records approximately 57,000 distinct CDR3 sequences, 9.5% to 10% of them present only once. Source: whole blood, taken in connection with sensitization to the hapten diphenylcyclopropenone (DPC). This sequence was found in a man aged 40-50 years with alopecia areata. Some clones in this sample may be carry-over from other donors' samples. The V call is TRBV28, the J call TRBJ2-7, with 9 positions matching TRBD1. As DNA, the CDR3 is TGTGCCAGCAGTGGATCCGGGACAGGGCTATACGAGCAGTACTTC. It yields the protein CASSGSGTGLYEQYF.